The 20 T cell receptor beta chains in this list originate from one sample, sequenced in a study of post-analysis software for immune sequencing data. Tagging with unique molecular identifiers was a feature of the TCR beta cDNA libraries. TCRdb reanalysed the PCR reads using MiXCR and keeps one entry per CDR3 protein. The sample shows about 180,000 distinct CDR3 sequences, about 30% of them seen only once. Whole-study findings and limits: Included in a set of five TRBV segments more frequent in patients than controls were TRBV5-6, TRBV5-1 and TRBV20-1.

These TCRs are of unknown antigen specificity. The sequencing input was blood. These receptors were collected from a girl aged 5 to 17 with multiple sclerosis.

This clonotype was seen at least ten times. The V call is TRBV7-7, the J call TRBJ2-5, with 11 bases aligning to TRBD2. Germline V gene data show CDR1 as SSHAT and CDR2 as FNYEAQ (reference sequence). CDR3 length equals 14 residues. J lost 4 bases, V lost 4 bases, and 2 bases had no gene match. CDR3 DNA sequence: TGTGCCAGCAGCTCCGGGACTAGCGGAGAGACCCAGTACTTC. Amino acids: CASSSGTSGETQYF.

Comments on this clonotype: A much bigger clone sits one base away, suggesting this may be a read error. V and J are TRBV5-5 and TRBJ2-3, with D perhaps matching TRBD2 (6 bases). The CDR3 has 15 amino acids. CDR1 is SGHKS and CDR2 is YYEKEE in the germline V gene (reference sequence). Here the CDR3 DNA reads TGTGCCAGCAGCTTGGAAGGACTACGCACAGGTACGCAGTATTTT. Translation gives CASSLEGLRTGTQYF. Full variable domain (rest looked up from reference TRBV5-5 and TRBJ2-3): DAGVTQSPTHLIKTRGQQVTLRCSPISGHKSVSWYQQVLGQGPQFIFQYYEKEERGRGNFPDRFSARQFPNYSSELNVNALLLGDSALYLCASSLEGLRTGTQYFGPGTRLTVL.

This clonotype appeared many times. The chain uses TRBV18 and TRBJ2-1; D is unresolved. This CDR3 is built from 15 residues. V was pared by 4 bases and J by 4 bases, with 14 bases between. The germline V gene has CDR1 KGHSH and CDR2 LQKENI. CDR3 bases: TGTGCCAGCTCACTCGCCCGATCGGCTTACAATGAGCAGTTCTTC. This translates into CASSLARSAYNEQFF.

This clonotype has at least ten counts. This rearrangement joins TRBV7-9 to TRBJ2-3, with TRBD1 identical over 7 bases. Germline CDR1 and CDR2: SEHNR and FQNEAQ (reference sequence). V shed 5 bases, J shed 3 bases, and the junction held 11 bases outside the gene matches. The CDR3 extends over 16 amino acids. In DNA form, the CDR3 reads TGTGCCAGCAGCCGACAGGGCAGGAGAGTGACAGATACGCAGTATTTT. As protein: CASSRQGRRVTDTQYF.

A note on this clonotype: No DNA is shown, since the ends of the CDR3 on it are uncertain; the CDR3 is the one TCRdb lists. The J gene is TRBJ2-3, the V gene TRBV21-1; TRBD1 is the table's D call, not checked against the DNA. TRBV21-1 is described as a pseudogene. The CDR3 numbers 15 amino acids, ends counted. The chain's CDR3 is CASSPGQKAQIRSIF.

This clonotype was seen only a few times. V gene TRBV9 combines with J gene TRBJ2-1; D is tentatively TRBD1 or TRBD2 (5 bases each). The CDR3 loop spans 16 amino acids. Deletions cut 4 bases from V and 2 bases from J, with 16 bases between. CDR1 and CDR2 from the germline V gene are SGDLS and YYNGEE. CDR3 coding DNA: TGTGCCAGCAGCCCCTCCGGGACCGAGCCCTACAATGAGCAGTTCTTC. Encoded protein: CASSPSGTEPYNEQFF.

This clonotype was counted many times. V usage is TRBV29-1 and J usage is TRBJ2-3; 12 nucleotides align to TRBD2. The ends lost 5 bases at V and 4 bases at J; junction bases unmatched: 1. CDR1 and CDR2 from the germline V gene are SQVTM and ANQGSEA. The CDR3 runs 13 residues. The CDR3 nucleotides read TGCAGCGTTCGACTAGCGGGAGCAGATACGCAGTATTTT. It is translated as CSVRLAGADTQYF.

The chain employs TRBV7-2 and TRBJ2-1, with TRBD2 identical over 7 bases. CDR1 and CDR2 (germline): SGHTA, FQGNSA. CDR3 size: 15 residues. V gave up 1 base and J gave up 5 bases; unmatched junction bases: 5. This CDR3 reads CASSLGGRVDNEQFF. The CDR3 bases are TGTGCCAGCAGCTTAGGCGGGAGAGTCGACAATGAGCAGTTCTTC.

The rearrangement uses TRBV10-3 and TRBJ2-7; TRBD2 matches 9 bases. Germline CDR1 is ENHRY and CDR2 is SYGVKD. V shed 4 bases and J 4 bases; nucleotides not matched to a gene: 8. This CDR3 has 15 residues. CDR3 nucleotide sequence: TGTGCCATCAGTGGGCTGACTAGCGGAACATACGAGCAGTACTTC. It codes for CAISGLTSGTYEQYF.

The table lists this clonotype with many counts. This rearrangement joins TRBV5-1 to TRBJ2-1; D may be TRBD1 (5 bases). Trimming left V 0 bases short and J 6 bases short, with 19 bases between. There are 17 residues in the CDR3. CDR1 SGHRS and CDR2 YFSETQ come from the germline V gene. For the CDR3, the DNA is TGCGCCAGCAGCTTGGTCCCCTGGCAGGGTAAAGGCAATGAGCAGTTCTTC. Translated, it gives CASSLVPWQGKGNEQFF. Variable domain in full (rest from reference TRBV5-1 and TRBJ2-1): KAGVTQTPRYLIKTRGQQVTLSCSPISGHRSVSWYQQTPGQGLQFLFEYFSETQRNKGNFPGRFSGRQFSNSRSEMNVSTLELGDSALYLCASSLVPWQGKGNEQFFGPGTRLTVL.

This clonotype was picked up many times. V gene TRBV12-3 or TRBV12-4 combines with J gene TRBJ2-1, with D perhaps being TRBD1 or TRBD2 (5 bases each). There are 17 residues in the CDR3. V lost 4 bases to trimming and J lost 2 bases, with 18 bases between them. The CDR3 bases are TGTGCCAGCAGTTCCTTGGTCGGGACCCCCACCTACAATGAGCAGTTCTTC. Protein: CASSSLVGTPTYNEQFF.

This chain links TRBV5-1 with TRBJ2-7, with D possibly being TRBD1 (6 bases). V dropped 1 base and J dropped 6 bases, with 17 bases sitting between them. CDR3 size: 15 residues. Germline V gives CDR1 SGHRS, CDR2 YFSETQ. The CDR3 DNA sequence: TGCGCCAGCAGCTTGATCAGCGGTGGGGGCGGCGAGCAGTACTTC. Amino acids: CASSLISGGGGEQYF.

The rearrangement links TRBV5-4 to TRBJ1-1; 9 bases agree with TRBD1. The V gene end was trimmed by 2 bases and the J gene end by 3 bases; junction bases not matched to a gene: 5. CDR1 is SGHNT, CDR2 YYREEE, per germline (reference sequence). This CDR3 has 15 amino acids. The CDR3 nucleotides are TGTGCCAGCAGCTTACCACAGGGGGCGGACACTGAAGCTTTCTTT. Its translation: CASSLPQGADTEAFF.

CDR3 amino acids: CSARMGGYGYTF. The CDR3 DNA follows: TGCAGTGCTAGGATGGGGGGCTATGGCTACACCTTC. J is TRBJ1-2 and V is TRBV20-1; possible D gene TRBD1, 5 bases. The germline V gene has CDR1 DFQATT and CDR2 SNEGSKA (reference sequence). The CDR3 loop spans 12 amino acids. The V end lost 3 bases, the J end lost 4 bases, and 9 bases lay between the germline ends.

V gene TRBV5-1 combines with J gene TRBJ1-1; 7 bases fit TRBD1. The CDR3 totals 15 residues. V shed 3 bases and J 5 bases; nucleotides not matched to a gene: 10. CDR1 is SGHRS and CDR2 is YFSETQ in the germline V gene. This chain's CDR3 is CASSYARTGGTEAFF. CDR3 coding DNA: TGCGCCAGCAGCTACGCACGGACAGGAGGGACTGAAGCTTTCTTT.

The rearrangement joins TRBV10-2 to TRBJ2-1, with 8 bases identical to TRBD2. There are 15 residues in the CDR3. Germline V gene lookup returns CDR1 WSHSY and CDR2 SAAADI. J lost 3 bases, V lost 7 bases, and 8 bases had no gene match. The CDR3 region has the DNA TGCGCCAGCACCACACTAGCGGAGGGCTACAATGAGCAGTTCTTC. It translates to CASTTLAEGYNEQFF.

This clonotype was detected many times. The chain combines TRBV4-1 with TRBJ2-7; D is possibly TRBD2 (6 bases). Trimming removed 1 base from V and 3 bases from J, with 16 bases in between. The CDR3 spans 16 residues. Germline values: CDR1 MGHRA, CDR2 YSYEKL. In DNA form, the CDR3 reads TGCGCCAGCAGCCAAGTCCCCTATGGGGAGGTCTACGAGCAGTACTTC. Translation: CASSQVPYGEVYEQYF.

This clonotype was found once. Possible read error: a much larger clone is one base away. The CDR3: CVITYREDYGYTF. DNA of the CDR3: TGTGTCATCACCTACAGAGAGGACTATGGCTACACCTTC. The chain has TRBV10-3 and TRBJ1-2; D is ambiguous. CDR3 length: 13 amino acids. CDR1 and CDR2 from the germline V gene are ENHRY and SYGVKD.

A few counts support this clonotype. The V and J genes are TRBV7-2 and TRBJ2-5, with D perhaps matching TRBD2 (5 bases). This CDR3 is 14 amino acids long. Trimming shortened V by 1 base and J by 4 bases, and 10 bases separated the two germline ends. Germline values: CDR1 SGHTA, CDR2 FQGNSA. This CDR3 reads CASSLELVGETQYF. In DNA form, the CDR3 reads TGTGCCAGCAGCTTAGAACTAGTTGGAGAGACCCAGTACTTC.

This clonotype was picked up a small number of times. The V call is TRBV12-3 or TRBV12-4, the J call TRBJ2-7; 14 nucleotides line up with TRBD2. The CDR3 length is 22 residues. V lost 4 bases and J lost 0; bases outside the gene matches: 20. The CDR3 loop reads CASSSSSLAGTSGSRSSYEQYF. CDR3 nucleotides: TGTGCCAGCAGTTCCTCCTCCCTCGCCGGGACTAGCGGGAGCCGTAGCTCCTACGAGCAGTACTTC.